One and the same sample provided the 6 T cell receptor beta chains below, sequenced in a study of T cells after posttransplantation cyclophosphamide. Repertoires were generated with immunoSEQ multiplex PCR, while TCRdb's copy carries only in-frame clones and drops some. The sample has over 9,000 clones, 80% to 90% seen once. A marrow graft followed busulfan-fludarabine conditioning, with cyclophosphamide on days +3 and +4. The sequences come from PBMCs, collected after allogeneic stem cell transplant with posttransplant cyclophosphamide. These receptors were taken from a female patient between 50 and 60 years old who received an allogeneic stem cell transplant from a related donor, was CMV-positive, and had no GVHD. Some T cells may trace back to the graft donor.

The sample holds a few counts of this clone. DNA of the CDR3: TGTGCCAGCAGTCCGTGGGGTAGCGGGGCTCAAGAGACCCAGTACTTC. This sequence encodes CASSPWGSGAQETQYF. The V gene is TRBV28, the J gene TRBJ2-5; the match to TRBD2 covers 8 bases. The CDR3 is 16 amino acids. Germline loops: CDR1 MDHEN, CDR2 SYDVKM. Trimming at V came to 5 bases and at J to 2 bases, leaving 10 bases not matched to a gene. Together with reference TRBV28 and TRBJ2-5, the CDR3 gives the full variable domain: DVKVTQSSRYLVKRTGEKVFLECVQDMDHENMFWYRQDPGLGLRLIYFSYDVKMKEKGDIPEGYSVSREKKERFSLILESASTNQTSMYLCASSPWGSGAQETQYFGPGTRLLVL.

As DNA, the CDR3 is TGTGCCAGCACTGAGGGGGCGCAGGGCGGGGAGCTGTTTTTT. Translation gives CASTEGAQGGELFF. The chain combines TRBV2 with TRBJ2-2; 7 positions match TRBD1. The germline gives CDR1 SNHLY, CDR2 FYNNEI. The CDR3 is made up of 14 amino acids. V shed 7 bases, J shed 7 bases, and the junction held 9 bases outside the gene matches.

The chain recombines TRBV6-1 with TRBJ1-4; TRBD1 might be the D (5 bases). Germline loops: CDR1 MNHNS, CDR2 SASEGT. This CDR3 has 15 amino acids. V was cut by 1 base and J by 8 bases, with 14 bases left in between. The CDR3 protein is CASSEGPTGGEKLFF. CDR3 DNA: TGTGCCAGCAGTGAAGGCCCGACTGGGGGGGAAAAACTGTTTTTT.

The CDR3 loop is CASSPRTGSTGELFF. DNA of the CDR3: TGTGCCAGCTCACCACGGACAGGGAGCACCGGGGAGCTGTTTTTT. The chain has TRBV18 and TRBJ2-2, with 8 bases fitting TRBD1. Germline V gives CDR1 KGHSH, CDR2 LQKENI. V shed 1 base, J shed 4 bases, and the junction held 2 bases outside the gene matches. CDR3 length: 15 residues. The full variable domain, with the rest looked up from reference TRBV18 and TRBJ2-2, is NAGVMQNPRHLVRRRGQEARLRCSPMKGHSHVYWYRQLPEEGLKFMVYLQKENIIDESGMPKERFSAEFPKEGPSILRIQQVVRGDSAAYFCASSPRTGSTGELFFGEGSRLTVL.

The chain couples TRBV18 to TRBJ2-7; D unclear. The V gene's germline CDR1 is KGHSH and CDR2 LQKENI. V dropped 4 bases and J dropped 3 bases, with 10 bases sitting between them. The CDR3 totals 13 residues. CDR3 loop: CASSQTRFYEQYF. The CDR3 DNA sequence: TGTGCCAGCTCACAGACTCGATTCTACGAGCAGTACTTC.

The V gene is TRBV11-3, the J gene TRBJ2-1; 13 bases map to TRBD2. CDR1 and CDR2 from the germline V gene are SGHNT and YENEEA. The CDR3 length is 15 residues. Trimming removed 3 bases from V and 5 bases from J; junction bases left unmatched: 1. CDR3: CASSLGLAGHNEQFF. The CDR3 nucleotides read TGTGCCAGCAGCTTGGGACTAGCGGGGCACAATGAGCAGTTCTTC.